This T cell receptor beta chain was profiled in a study of T cell responses to AZD1222 COVID-19 vaccine. Across the whole study: Pooling of second doses given at about 4 or about 12 weeks was done.

Repertoires were generated with immunoSEQ multiplex PCR, while TCRdb's copy carries only in-frame clones and drops some. The sample holds 100,000 to 150,000 clones, about 90% seen once. This CDR3 comprises 13 residues. CDR1 is SGHNT, CDR2 YYREEE, per germline (reference sequence). V was clipped by 3 bases and J by 5 bases; unmatched bases: 3. V and J are TRBV5-4 and TRBJ2-5, with 8 bases lining up with TRBD1. The sequence was collected from an adult in good health. Sequencing used peripheral blood, obtained on day 0 of AZD1222 vaccination. The CDR3 coding sequence is TGTGCCAGCAGCTCGACAGGGGATGAGACCCAGTACTTC. Translation gives CASSSTGDETQYF.